The TCR beta chain described here comes from a study of blood T cell repertoires in COVID-19. Overall study context: Acute and convalescent COVID-19 samples came from the United States, Italy and Spain. In each case, the material was cDNA or gDNA derived from T cells, B-cell-depleted T cells, or PBMCs.

How the authors handled the data: Estimated nucleated cell counts came from reference gene primer amplification. Profiling relied on immunoSEQ multiplex PCR, and the TCRdb table lists in-frame clones only, not all of them. D and trimming were read from the DNA, whereas the V and J calls and clone size are those reported in that table. The sample records about 300,000 clones, about 90% being singletons. The CDR3 is 16 residues long. J gave up 4 bases and V 4 bases, and 7 bases lay outside the gene matches. Germline CDR1 reads MGHRA; CDR2 reads YSYEKL. The chain recombines TRBV4-1 with TRBJ2-1, with TRBD2 matching 10 bases. Sequencing input: peripheral blood. This clonotype originated in a man between 18 and 35 years old who had recovered from COVID-19. The chain's CDR3 is CASSPIAGGDYNEQFF. CDR3 nucleotides: TGCGCCAGCAGCCCCATAGCGGGGGGAGATTACAATGAGCAGTTCTTC.